Presented here are 28 T cell receptor beta chains from one specimen sequenced in a study of Tregs in tolerant kidney transplant recipients (dated by TCRdb to about 2019). Taken with the paper, the label for time point translates to: blood sample drawn before combined kidney and bone marrow transplant. Libraries came from the immunoSEQ multiplex PCR assay. The immuneACCESS repertoire file appears here via TCRdb, limited to in-frame rearrangements. These files lack a portion of the clones; in checked studies, under half of the deficit traces to unresolved V genes, and the cause of the others is not known. Recorded for this sample are approximately 15,000 clones; 80% of them occurred a single time. The ten largest clones add up to approximately 2% of the sample. The source was Tregs from blood, collected before the transplant. Receptors were obtained from a human donor who received a combined kidney and bone marrow transplant.

This clone was counted between two and nine times. This chain links TRBV27 with TRBJ1-2; the match to TRBD1 covers 10 bases. The V gene end was trimmed by 5 bases and the J gene end by 6 bases; junction bases not matched to a gene: 6. CDR1 MNHEY and CDR2 SMNVEV come from the germline V gene (reference sequence). The CDR3 length is 14 residues. The CDR3 loop is CASSVDRGLDGYTF. The DNA for the CDR3 is TGTGCCAGCAGTGTAGACAGGGGGCTGGATGGCTACACCTTC.

The chain is built from TRBV2 and TRBJ2-3; 9 bases align to TRBD1. The CDR3 runs 15 residues. Germline CDR1 SNHLY, CDR2 FYNNEI. The junction had 9 bases not matched to a gene; V was cut back by 6 bases and J by 5 bases. The CDR3 spells CASSGKQGAEDTQYF. In DNA, the CDR3 is TGTGCCAGCAGCGGTAAACAGGGGGCGGAAGATACGCAGTATTTT.

The chain couples TRBV6-5 to TRBJ1-1, with a weak D call TRBD1 (5 bases). Trimming stripped 10 bases from V and 6 bases from J, with 18 bases between. Germline lookup yields CDR1 MNHEY and CDR2 SVGAGI. This CDR3 is built from 13 residues. In DNA, the CDR3 is TGTGCCACTCGGGGGGGACCGATCGCTGAAGCTTTCTTT. Residues: CATRGGPIAEAFF.

The genes are TRBV6-6 and TRBJ1-6, with D possibly being TRBD1 (6 bases). This CDR3 region has 14 residues. Germline CDR1 MNHNY, CDR2 SVGAGI (reference sequence). Trimming pared 2 bases from V and 10 bases from J, leaving 12 bases between. The CDR3 region is CASSYPGAGSPLHF. CDR3 nucleotides: TGTGCCAGCAGTTACCCAGGGGCGGGCTCACCCCTCCACTTT.

The chain carries TRBV18 and TRBJ2-1, with 7 bases lining up with TRBD2. This CDR3 region has 15 residues. CDR1 and CDR2 (germline): KGHSH, LQKENI. J gave up 6 bases and V 0 bases, and 5 bases lay outside the gene matches. The CDR3 region is CASSPPGAGLNEQFF. The CDR3 nucleotides read TGTGCCAGCTCACCACCGGGAGCGGGGCTCAATGAGCAGTTCTTC.

The chain recombines TRBV7-9 with TRBJ1-6; D perhaps matches TRBD1 (6 bases). The germline CDR1 and CDR2 sequences are SEHNR and FQNEAQ (reference sequence). The CDR3 runs to 15 residues. With 7 bases removed from V and 5 bases from J, the gap between germline ends came to 15 bases. The DNA of the CDR3 is TGTGCCAGCACTCAAGGGGGACAACATAATTCACCCCTCCACTTT. Translating gives CASTQGGQHNSPLHF.

The chain has TRBV6-1 and TRBJ1-4; D is possibly TRBD1 (6 bases). The germline gives CDR1 MNHNS, CDR2 SASEGT. Trimming cost V 10 bases and J 4 bases, with 16 bases left between them. This CDR3 is 14 amino acids long. The CDR3 bases are TGTGCCATCCAGGTCGGACAGTTTAATGAAAAACTGTTTTTT. The encoded protein is CAIQVGQFNEKLFF.

The chain couples TRBV6-6 to TRBJ2-1; weak D call: TRBD1 (5 bases). In germline, CDR1 is MNHNY, CDR2 SVGAGI (reference sequence). This CDR3 comprises 15 residues. Trimming cost V 5 bases and J 0 bases, with 11 bases left between them. The DNA for the CDR3 is TGTGCCAGCAGTCCTAGGGGTAGCTCCTACAATGAGCAGTTCTTC. This translates into CASSPRGSSYNEQFF.

V is TRBV5-1 and J is TRBJ2-5; D may be TRBD1 (6 bases). The V and J ends lost 7 bases and 3 bases respectively, with 19 bases between them. Germline V CDR1 and CDR2: SGHRS, YFSETQ. This CDR3 contains 15 residues. The CDR3: CASGRGGSAKETQYF. The CDR3, as DNA: TGCGCCAGCGGCCGAGGGGGTTCGGCCAAAGAGACCCAGTACTTC.

The V and J genes are TRBV29-1 and TRBJ2-7, with D tentatively TRBD1 (6 bases). CDR1 and CDR2 from the germline V gene are SQVTM and ANQGSEA. The CDR3 runs 15 residues. V lost 3 bases and J lost 0, with 15 bases in between. CDR3 DNA sequence: TGCAGCGTTGAGACACAGGGATTTAGCTCCTACGAGCAGTACTTC. Protein: CSVETQGFSSYEQYF.

The chain uses TRBV5-4 and TRBJ1-2; D may be TRBD1 (5 bases). CDR3 size: 15 residues. Per the germline V gene, CDR1 is SGHNT and CDR2 is YYREEE (reference sequence). V was shortened by 0 bases and J by 5 bases, with 14 bases between the two germline ends. CDR3 coding DNA: TGTGCCAGCAGCTTGGACGCAGGTGGGGCGTATGGCTACACCTTC. Encoded protein: CASSLDAGGAYGYTF.

V usage is TRBV10-3 and J usage is TRBJ2-2; tentatively, D is TRBD1 (5 bases). Germline-derived CDR1 and CDR2 are ENHRY and SYGVKD. Trimming took 6 bases from V and 4 from J, leaving 9 bases between them. This CDR3 contains 13 residues. The CDR3 spells CAIRDTFTGELFF. The DNA for the CDR3 is TGTGCCATCAGGGACACCTTCACCGGGGAGCTGTTTTTT.

This sequence joins TRBV5-1 and TRBJ2-3; D is possibly TRBD2 (6 bases). Germline V lookup: CDR1 SGHRS, CDR2 YFSETQ. V was shortened by 3 bases and J by 5 bases, with 16 bases between the two germline ends. The CDR3 totals 15 residues. The CDR3 DNA reads as TGCGCCAGCAGCTGGAGGGAACGCGGAGTAGATACGCAGTATTTT. Translated, it gives CASSWRERGVDTQYF.

V is TRBV5-1 and J is TRBJ2-7; tentatively, D is TRBD2 (5 bases). V was pared by 0 bases and J by 4 bases, with 11 bases between. The germline V gene encodes CDR1 SGHRS and CDR2 YFSETQ. This CDR3 region has 14 residues. Here the CDR3 reads CASSLVVPGYEQYF. In DNA, the CDR3 is TGCGCCAGCAGCTTGGTCGTCCCGGGGTACGAGCAGTACTTC.

The rearrangement uses TRBV11-2 and TRBJ1-1, with D possibly TRBD1 on 6 matching bases. Germline V gene data show CDR1 as SGHAT and CDR2 as FQNNGV. Trimming cost V 3 bases and J 5 bases, with 10 bases left between them. The CDR3 spans 13 residues. The chain's CDR3 is CASSFERGTEAFF. The CDR3 nucleotides read TGTGCCAGCAGCTTTGAAAGGGGGACTGAAGCTTTCTTT. The full variable domain, rest sourced from reference TRBV11-2 and TRBJ1-1, is EAGVAQSPRYKIIEKRQSVAFWCNPISGHATLYWYQQILGQGPKLLIQFQNNGVVDDSQLPKDRFSAERLKGVDSTLKIQPAKLEDSAVYLCASSFERGTEAFFGQGTRLTVV.

The rearrangement joins TRBV9 to TRBJ1-4; D gene unclear. V was trimmed by 4 bases and J by 3 bases, leaving 13 bases between them. The length of the CDR3 is 15 residues. The germline gives CDR1 SGDLS, CDR2 YYNGEE. As DNA, the CDR3 is TGTGCCAGCAGCAAACGAGGCCTGTCTAATGAAAAACTGTTTTTT. Protein sequence: CASSKRGLSNEKLFF.

This clone was found a few times. This chain connects TRBV25-1 to TRBJ2-2; tentatively, D is TRBD2 (6 bases). The CDR3 totals 14 residues. Trimming removed 7 bases from V and 7 bases from J, with 16 bases in between. CDR1 and CDR2 from the germline V gene are MGHDK and SYGVNS. The chain's CDR3 is CASTGVRVFGELFF. The CDR3 DNA reads as TGTGCCAGCACGGGGGTCAGAGTGTTCGGGGAGCTGTTTTTT.

The V gene is TRBV15, the J gene TRBJ1-1; 7 bases match TRBD1. V trimming: 4 bases; J trimming: 5 bases; junction bases outside the gene matches: 7. The CDR3 covers 14 residues. The germline V gene encodes CDR1 LNHNV and CDR2 YYDKDF (reference sequence). The CDR3 protein is CATSTAHRGTEAFF. For the CDR3, the DNA is TGTGCCACCAGCACGGCGCACAGGGGAACTGAAGCTTTCTTT.

CDR3 protein: CASSMLVQPGSNQPQHF. For the CDR3, the DNA is TGTGCCAGTAGTATGTTGGTGCAGCCGGGTAGCAATCAGCCCCAGCATTTT. The rearrangement joins TRBV19 to TRBJ1-5; D is ambiguous. Germline V gene data show CDR1 as LNHDA and CDR2 as SQIVND (reference sequence). The CDR3 extends over 17 amino acids. Trimming took off 3 bases at V and 0 bases at J, with 15 bases between the two ends.

The chain combines TRBV29-1 with TRBJ1-4; tentatively, D is TRBD1 (6 bases). Deletions cut 7 bases from V and 8 bases from J, with 20 bases between. Germline V CDR1 and CDR2: SQVTM, ANQGSEA. The CDR3 length is 14 residues. In DNA, the CDR3 is TGCAGCGCTCGCTTATCGGGACAAAGGGAAAAACTGTTTTTT. This sequence encodes CSARLSGQREKLFF. The full variable domain, in which reference TRBV29-1 and TRBJ1-4 provide the parts outside the CDR3, is SAVISQKPSRDICQRGTSLTIQCQVDSQVTMMFWYRQQPGQSLTLIATANQGSEATYESGFVIDKFPISRPNLTFSTLTVSNMSPEDSSIYLCSARLSGQREKLFFGSGTQLSVL.

The gene calls are TRBV6-5 and TRBJ2-3, with D possibly TRBD1 on 6 matching bases. V lost 3 bases and J 5 bases, leaving 15 bases between the germline ends. Germline CDR1 and CDR2: MNHEY and SVGAGI. This CDR3 is built from 15 residues. CDR3 DNA sequence: TGTGCCAGCAGTTATCGTACAGGGCCGGGAGATACGCAGTATTTT. It is translated as CASSYRTGPGDTQYF.

The rearrangement uses TRBV19 and TRBJ2-3; 9 bases align to TRBD2. With V trimmed by 3 bases and J by 3 bases, 7 bases remained unmatched. The CDR3 sequence is 16 residues long. Germline CDR1 reads LNHDA; CDR2 reads SQIVND (reference sequence). Here the CDR3 reads CASSIPPSGKTDTQYF. For the CDR3, the DNA is TGTGCCAGTAGTATCCCTCCTAGCGGGAAGACAGATACGCAGTATTTT.

This clone was seen more than once but under ten times. The gene calls are TRBV25-1 and TRBJ1-2; D remains ambiguous. Germline lookup yields CDR1 MGHDK and CDR2 SYGVNS. The CDR3 has 12 amino acids. V lost 0 bases to trimming and J lost 6 bases, with 5 bases between them. The CDR3 region has the DNA TGTGCCAGCAGTGAATATGAGGATGGCTACACCTTC. It codes for CASSEYEDGYTF.

This rearrangement joins TRBV5-6 to TRBJ1-2; 7 bases line up with TRBD1. Unmatched junction bases numbered 7, after V lost 4 bases and J lost 7 bases. Germline V gene lookup returns CDR1 SGHDT and CDR2 YYEEEE. The CDR3 has 13 amino acids. This chain's CDR3 is CASSLGQTTGYTF. The CDR3 DNA reads as TGTGCCAGCAGCCTGGGACAGACAACTGGCTACACCTTC. The full variable domain, in which reference TRBV5-6 and TRBJ1-2 provide the parts outside the CDR3, is DAGVTQSPTHLIKTRGQQVTLRCSPKSGHDTVSWYQQALGQGPQFIFQYYEEEERQRGNFPDRFSGHQFPNYSSELNVNALLLGDSALYLCASSLGQTTGYTFGSGTRLTVV.

The chain combines TRBV5-8 with TRBJ1-5; possible D gene TRBD1, 5 bases. V was pared by 1 base and J by 1 base, with 18 bases between. The germline V gene has CDR1 SGHTS and CDR2 YDEGEE. The CDR3 covers 18 residues. CDR3 DNA: TGTGCCAGCAGCTTGTGGGGCAGTTTGGGCAGGAGCAATCAGCCCCAGCATTTT. Translating it yields CASSLWGSLGRSNQPQHF.

The chain links TRBV19 to TRBJ1-1; D is unclear. The CDR3 loop spans 13 amino acids. With 5 bases removed from V and 5 bases from J, the gap between germline ends came to 12 bases. Germline-derived CDR1 and CDR2 are LNHDA and SQIVND (reference sequence). CDR3: CASSLAVWTEAFF. DNA for the CDR3: TGTGCCAGTAGTCTGGCTGTTTGGACTGAAGCTTTCTTT.

The rearrangement links TRBV2 to TRBJ1-2; D is unresolved. Per the germline V gene, CDR1 is SNHLY and CDR2 is FYNNEI. V gave up 6 bases and J gave up 4 bases, with 15 bases separating them. The CDR3 totals 14 residues. In nucleotides, the CDR3 is TGTGCCAGCAGCCTCATTGAAGAGGGCTATGGCTACACCTTC. It encodes CASSLIEEGYGYTF.

This chain uses TRBV28 with TRBJ2-2, with a weak D call TRBD2 (6 bases). Per the germline V gene, CDR1 is MDHEN and CDR2 is SYDVKM. This CDR3 region has 12 residues. In DNA, the CDR3 is TGTGGAACGGGGTCGGGGGCCGGGGAGCTGTTTTTT. Amino acid sequence: CGTGSGAGELFF.